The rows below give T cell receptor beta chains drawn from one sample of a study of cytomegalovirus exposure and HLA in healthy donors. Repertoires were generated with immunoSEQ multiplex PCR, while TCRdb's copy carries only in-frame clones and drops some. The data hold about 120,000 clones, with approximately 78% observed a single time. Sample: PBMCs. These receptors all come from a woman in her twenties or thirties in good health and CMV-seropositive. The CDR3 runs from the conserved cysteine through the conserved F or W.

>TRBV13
CASSLGEGSSPLHF
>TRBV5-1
CASSLGTGRDTQYF
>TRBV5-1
CASTEGSGTGNTIYF
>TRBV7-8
CASRTTGPSYNEQFF
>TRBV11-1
CASSLLGVLGKNIQYF
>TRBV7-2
CASSLDRSSTDTQYF
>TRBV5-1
CASSYLGTATDTQYF
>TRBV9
CASSPFEGGYTF
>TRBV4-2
CASSQAGSSGNTIYF
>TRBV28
CASRFGAGPSYNSPLHF
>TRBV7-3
CASSSSQGSDTQYF
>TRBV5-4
CASSTGRSRVGNTIYF
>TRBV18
CASSPLTGMETQYF
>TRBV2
CASSGQGAPDTQYF
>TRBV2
CASSEQGANGYTF
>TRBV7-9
CASSLGGMNTEAFF
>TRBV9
CASSVADRANSPLHF